This T cell receptor (beta chain) was profiled in a study of Siglec-9 on CD8 T cells in melanoma. The V gene's germline CDR1 is SNHLY and CDR2 FYNNEI. V gave up 1 base and J gave up 4 bases; unmatched junction bases: 12. The CDR3 contains 18 residues. Findings and caveats of the study: An effector memory CD8+ T-cell subset seemingly accumulating in melanoma was reportedly marked and regulated by Siglec-9.

Comments on this clone: The antigen remains undetermined.

Clones were read by immunoSEQ multiplex PCR, and TCRdb kept only the in-frame ones, dropping some. The profile shows 36,000 or so clones, roughly 84% of them singletons. The sequence was collected from a human donor in good health. The genes are TRBV2 and TRBJ2-2, with TRBD2 matching over 7 bases. The sample taken for sequencing was Siglec-9- CD8+ T cells sorted from blood. The CDR3 DNA reads as TGTGCCAGCAGTGAAGTTTCTTGGAGGCGGGGGACCACCGGGGAGCTGTTTTTT. The encoded protein is CASSEVSWRRGTTGELFF.